A single sample gave rise to the 7 T cell receptor beta chains below, sequenced in a study of T cell responses to AZD1222 COVID-19 vaccine. Assay: immunoSEQ multiplex PCR; the TCRdb copy retains only in-frame clones and omits some. The sample lists about 110,000 clones; more than 75% were seen once. Material: peripheral blood, obtained on day 0 of AZD1222 vaccination. Receptors originate from an adult in good health.

CDR3 sequence: CASSQQGGRVEKLFF. CDR3 coding DNA: TGTGCCAGCAGTCAACAGGGGGGACGGGTTGAAAAACTGTTTTTT. This chain links TRBV28 with TRBJ1-4; the match to TRBD1 covers 8 bases. This CDR3 region has 15 residues. V dropped 5 bases and J dropped 7; count of bases not matched to a gene: 9. CDR1 and CDR2 from the germline V gene are MDHEN and SYDVKM.

This chain uses TRBV28 with TRBJ1-6; 8 bases are a match to TRBD1. The CDR3 consists of 15 residues. With V trimmed by 5 bases and J by 8 bases, 8 bases remained unmatched. Per germline, CDR1 MDHEN and CDR2 SYDVKM. Written as DNA, the CDR3 is TGTGCCAGCAGTAAAAATCAGGGGGCTGATTCACCCCTCCACTTT. Its protein product is CASSKNQGADSPLHF.

This clone was seen just once. This rearrangement joins TRBV19 to TRBJ2-5; 12 bases match TRBD2. Germline V CDR1 and CDR2: LNHDA, SQIVND (reference sequence). The CDR3 totals 14 residues. The J segment lost 5 bases and the V segment lost 4 bases, leaving 2 bases of the junction unmatched. The CDR3: CASSKTSGSETQYF. CDR3 DNA sequence: TGTGCCAGTAGTAAGACTAGCGGGAGCGAGACCCAGTACTTC.

The chain joins TRBV21-1 to TRBJ1-1; TRBD1, as called in the table, went unchecked against the DNA. TRBV21-1 is termed a pseudogene. CDR3 length: 15 residues. The CDR3 is CASSKGPGMNTEAFF. As DNA, the CDR3 is TGTGCCAGCAGCAAAGGCCCAGGCATGAACACTGAAGCTTTCTTT.

This chain joins TRBV6-5 and TRBJ1-2; TRBD1 is a possible D gene (5 bases). Deletions cut 2 bases from V and 4 bases from J, with 11 bases between. Germline CDR1 is MNHEY and CDR2 is SVGAGI. The CDR3 runs to 14 residues. The CDR3 sequence is CASSYGLGGYGYTF. CDR3 in DNA: TGTGCCAGCAGTTACGGCCTCGGGGGCTATGGCTACACCTTC.

This chain uses TRBV2 with TRBJ2-1; 15 positions agree with TRBD2. The germline V gene has CDR1 SNHLY and CDR2 FYNNEI. With 6 bases clipped from V and 6 bases from J, the junction kept 0 bases outside the gene matches. The CDR3 consists of 14 residues. In DNA, the CDR3 is TGTGCCAGCAGGGGACTAGCGGGAGGCAATGAGCAGTTCTTC. Translation gives CASRGLAGGNEQFF.

For the CDR3, the DNA is TGCGCCAGCAGCTCGGGACCCCGCCTGGGGGGCTATGGCTACACCTTC. Translating gives CASSSGPRLGGYGYTF. This chain joins TRBV5-1 and TRBJ1-2; weak D call: TRBD1 (5 bases). The CDR3 extends over 16 amino acids. Trimming shortened V by 3 bases and J by 4 bases, and 19 bases separated the two germline ends. Germline assignment: CDR1 SGHRS and CDR2 YFSETQ.